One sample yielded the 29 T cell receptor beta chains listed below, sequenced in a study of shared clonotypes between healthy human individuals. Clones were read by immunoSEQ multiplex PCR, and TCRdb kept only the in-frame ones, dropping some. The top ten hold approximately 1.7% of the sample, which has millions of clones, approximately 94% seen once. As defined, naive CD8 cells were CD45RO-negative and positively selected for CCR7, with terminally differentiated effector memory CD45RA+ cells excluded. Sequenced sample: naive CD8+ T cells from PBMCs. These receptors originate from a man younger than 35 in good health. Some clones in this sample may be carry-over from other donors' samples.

The CDR3 nucleotides are TGTGCCAGCAGCGGGACACAGGGAGACGTCCTGGACGAGCAGTACTTC. This gives the protein CASSGTQGDVLDEQYF. The chain employs TRBV5-8 and TRBJ2-7; D possibly corresponds to TRBD1 (6 bases). Trimming stripped 4 bases from V and 5 bases from J, with 22 bases between. The germline CDR1 and CDR2 sequences are SGHTS and YDEGEE. CDR3 length: 16 residues.

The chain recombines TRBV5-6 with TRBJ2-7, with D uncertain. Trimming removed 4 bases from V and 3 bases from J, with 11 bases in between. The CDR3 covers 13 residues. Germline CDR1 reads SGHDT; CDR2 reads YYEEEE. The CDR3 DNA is TGTGCCAGCAGCACCAGGAGAGGCTACGAGCAGTACTTC. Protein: CASSTRRGYEQYF. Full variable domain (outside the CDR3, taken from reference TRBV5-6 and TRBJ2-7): DAGVTQSPTHLIKTRGQQVTLRCSPKSGHDTVSWYQQALGQGPQFIFQYYEEEERQRGNFPDRFSGHQFPNYSSELNVNALLLGDSALYLCASSTRRGYEQYFGPGTRLTVT.

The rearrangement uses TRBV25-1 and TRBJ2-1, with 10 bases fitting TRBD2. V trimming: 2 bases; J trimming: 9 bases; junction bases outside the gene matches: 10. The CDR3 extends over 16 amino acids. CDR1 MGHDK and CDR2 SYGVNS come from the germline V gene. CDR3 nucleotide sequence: TGTGCCAGCAGTGAACGGACTAGCGGAGGAGGGGGTGAGCAGTTCTTC. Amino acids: CASSERTSGGGGEQFF. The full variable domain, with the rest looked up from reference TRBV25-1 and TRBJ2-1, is EADIYQTPRYLVIGTGKKITLECSQTMGHDKMYWYQQDPGMELHLIHYSYGVNSTEKGDLSSESTVSRIRTEHFPLTLESARPSHTSQYLCASSERTSGGGGEQFFGPGTRLTVL.

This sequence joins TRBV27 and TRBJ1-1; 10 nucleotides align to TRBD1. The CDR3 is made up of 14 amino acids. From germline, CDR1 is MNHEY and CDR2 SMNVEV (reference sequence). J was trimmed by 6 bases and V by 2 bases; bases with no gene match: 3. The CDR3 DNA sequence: TGTGCCAGCAGTTTACGGGACAGGGGTTCTGAAGCTTTCTTT. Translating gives CASSLRDRGSEAFF.

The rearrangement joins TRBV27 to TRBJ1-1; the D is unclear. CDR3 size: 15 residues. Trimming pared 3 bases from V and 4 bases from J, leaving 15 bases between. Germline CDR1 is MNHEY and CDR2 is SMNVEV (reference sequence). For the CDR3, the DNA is TGTGCCAGCAGTTTTTTAGCACAGTTAGGCACTGAAGCTTTCTTT. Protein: CASSFLAQLGTEAFF.

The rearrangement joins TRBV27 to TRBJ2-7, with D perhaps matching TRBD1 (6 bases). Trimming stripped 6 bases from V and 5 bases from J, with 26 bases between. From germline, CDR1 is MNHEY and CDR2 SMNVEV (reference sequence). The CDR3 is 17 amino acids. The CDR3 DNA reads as TGTGCCAGCAGCCTCAGCCGAGGGGCAGGGGATTCCCACGAGCAGTACTTC. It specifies CASSLSRGAGDSHEQYF.

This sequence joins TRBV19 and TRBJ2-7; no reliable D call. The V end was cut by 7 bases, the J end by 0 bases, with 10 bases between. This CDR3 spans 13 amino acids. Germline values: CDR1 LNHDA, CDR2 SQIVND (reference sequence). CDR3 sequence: CASMESRSYEQYF. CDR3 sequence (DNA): TGTGCCAGTATGGAGTCCCGCTCCTACGAGCAGTACTTC.

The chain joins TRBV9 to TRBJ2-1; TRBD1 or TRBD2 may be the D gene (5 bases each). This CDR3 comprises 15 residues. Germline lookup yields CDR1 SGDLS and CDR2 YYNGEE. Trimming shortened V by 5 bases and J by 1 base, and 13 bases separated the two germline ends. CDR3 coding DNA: TGTGCCAGCAGTTCCGGGACGGCATCCTACAATGAGCAGTTCTTC. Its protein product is CASSSGTASYNEQFF.

CDR3 region: CASSPTSGSRVGELFF. CDR3 bases: TGTGCCAGCAGCCCAACTAGCGGGAGTAGGGTCGGGGAGCTGTTTTTT. The V call is TRBV7-9, the J call TRBJ2-2; 11 nucleotides match TRBD2. With V trimmed by 5 bases and J by 7 bases, 9 bases remained unmatched. This CDR3 is built from 16 residues. CDR1 is SEHNR and CDR2 is FQNEAQ in the germline V gene (reference sequence).

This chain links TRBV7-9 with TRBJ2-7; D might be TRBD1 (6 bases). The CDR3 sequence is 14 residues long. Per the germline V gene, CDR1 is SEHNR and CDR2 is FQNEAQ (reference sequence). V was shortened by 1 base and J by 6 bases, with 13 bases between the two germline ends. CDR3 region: CASSLEDSVIEQYF. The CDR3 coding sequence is TGTGCCAGCAGCTTAGAGGACAGCGTAATCGAGCAGTACTTC.

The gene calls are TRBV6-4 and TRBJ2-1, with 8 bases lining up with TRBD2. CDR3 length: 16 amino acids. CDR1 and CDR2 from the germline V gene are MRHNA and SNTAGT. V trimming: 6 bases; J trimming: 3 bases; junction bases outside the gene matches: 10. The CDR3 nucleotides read TGTGCCAGCAGCCAGACTAGCGTAAGCTTCTACAATGAGCAGTTCTTC. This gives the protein CASSQTSVSFYNEQFF.

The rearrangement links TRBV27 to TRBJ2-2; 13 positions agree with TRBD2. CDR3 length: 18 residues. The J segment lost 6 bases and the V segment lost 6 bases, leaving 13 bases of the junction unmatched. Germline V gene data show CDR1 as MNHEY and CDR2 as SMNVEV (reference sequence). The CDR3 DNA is TGTGCCAGCAGCAGACTAGCGGGAGGATTTATTGGGGCCGGGGAGCTGTTTTTT. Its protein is CASSRLAGGFIGAGELFF.

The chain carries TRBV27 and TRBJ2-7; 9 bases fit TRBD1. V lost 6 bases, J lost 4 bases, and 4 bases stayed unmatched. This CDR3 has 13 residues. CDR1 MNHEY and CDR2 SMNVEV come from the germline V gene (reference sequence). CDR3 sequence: CASRVQGAYEQYF. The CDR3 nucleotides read TGTGCCAGCAGGGTACAGGGGGCGTACGAGCAGTACTTC.

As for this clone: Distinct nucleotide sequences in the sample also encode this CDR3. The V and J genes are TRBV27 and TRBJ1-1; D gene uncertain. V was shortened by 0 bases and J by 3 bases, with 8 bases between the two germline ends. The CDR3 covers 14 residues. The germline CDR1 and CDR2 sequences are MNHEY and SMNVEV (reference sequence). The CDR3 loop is CASSLSGRDTEAFF. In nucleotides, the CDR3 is TGTGCCAGCAGTTTATCAGGGCGGGACACTGAAGCTTTCTTT.

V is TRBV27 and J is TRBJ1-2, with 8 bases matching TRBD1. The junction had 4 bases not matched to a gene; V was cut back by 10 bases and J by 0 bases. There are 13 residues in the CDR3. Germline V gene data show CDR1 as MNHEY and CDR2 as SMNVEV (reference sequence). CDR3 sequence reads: CAIMDRANYGYTF. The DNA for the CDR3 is TGTGCCATCATGGACAGGGCTAACTATGGCTACACCTTC.

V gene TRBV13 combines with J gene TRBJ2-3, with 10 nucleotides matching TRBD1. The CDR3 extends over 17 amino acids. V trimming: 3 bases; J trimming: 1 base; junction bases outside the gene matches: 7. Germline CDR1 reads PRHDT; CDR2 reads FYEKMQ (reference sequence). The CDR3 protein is CASSFRTGGYGTDTQYF. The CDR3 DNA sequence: TGTGCCAGCAGCTTTCGGACAGGGGGATATGGCACAGATACGCAGTATTTT.

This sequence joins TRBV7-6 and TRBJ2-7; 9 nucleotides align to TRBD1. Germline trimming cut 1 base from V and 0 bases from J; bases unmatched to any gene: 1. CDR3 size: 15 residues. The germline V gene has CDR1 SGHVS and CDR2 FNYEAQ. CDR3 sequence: CASSLGDRDSYEQYF. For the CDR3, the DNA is TGTGCCAGCAGCTTAGGGGACAGGGACTCCTACGAGCAGTACTTC. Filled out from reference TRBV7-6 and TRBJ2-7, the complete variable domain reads GAGVSQSPRYKVTKRGQDVALRCDPISGHVSLYWYRQALGQGPEFLTYFNYEAQQDKSGLPNDRFSAERPEGSISTLTIQRTEQRDSAMYRCASSLGDRDSYEQYFGPGTRLTVT.

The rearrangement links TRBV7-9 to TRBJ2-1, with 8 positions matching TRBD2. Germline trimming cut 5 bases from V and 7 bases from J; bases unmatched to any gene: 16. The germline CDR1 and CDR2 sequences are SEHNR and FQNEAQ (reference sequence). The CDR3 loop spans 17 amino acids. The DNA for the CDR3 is TGTGCCAGCAGCCCGCGGGTAGCGGGGACCCTTTGGAATGAGCAGTTCTTC. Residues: CASSPRVAGTLWNEQFF.

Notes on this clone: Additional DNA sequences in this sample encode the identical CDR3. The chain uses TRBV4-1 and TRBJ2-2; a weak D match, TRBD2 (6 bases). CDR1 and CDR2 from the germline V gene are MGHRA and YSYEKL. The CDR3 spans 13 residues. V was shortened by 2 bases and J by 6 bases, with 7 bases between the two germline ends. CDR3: CASSQRGAGELFF. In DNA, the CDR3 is TGCGCCAGCAGCCAACGCGGGGCCGGGGAGCTGTTTTTT.

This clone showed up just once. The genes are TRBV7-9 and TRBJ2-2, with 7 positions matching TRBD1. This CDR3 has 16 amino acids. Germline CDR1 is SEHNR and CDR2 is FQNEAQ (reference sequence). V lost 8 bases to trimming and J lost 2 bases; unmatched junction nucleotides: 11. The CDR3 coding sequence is TGTGCCAGCGGCCCTCGGGGACAGAGTAACACCGGGGAGCTGTTTTTT. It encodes CASGPRGQSNTGELFF.

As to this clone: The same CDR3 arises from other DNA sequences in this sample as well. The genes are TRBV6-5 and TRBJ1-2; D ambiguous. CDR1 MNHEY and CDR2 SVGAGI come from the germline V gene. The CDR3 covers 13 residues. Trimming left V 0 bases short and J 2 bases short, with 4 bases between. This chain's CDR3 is CASSYSPNYGYTF. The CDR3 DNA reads TGTGCCAGCAGTTACTCCCCCAACTATGGCTACACCTTC.

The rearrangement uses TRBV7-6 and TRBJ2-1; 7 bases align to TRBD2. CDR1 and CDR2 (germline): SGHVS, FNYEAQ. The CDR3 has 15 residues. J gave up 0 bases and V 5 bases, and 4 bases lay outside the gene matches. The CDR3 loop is CASSRDYLSYNEQFF. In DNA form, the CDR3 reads TGTGCCAGCAGCAGGGACTACCTCTCCTACAATGAGCAGTTCTTC.

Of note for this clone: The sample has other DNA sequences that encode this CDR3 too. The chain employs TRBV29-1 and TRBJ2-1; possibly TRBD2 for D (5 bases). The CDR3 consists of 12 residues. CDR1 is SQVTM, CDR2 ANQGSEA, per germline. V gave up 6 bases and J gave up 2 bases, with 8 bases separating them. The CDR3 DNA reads TGCAGCGTGCGGGCCGCCTACAATGAGCAGTTCTTC. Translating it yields CSVRAAYNEQFF.

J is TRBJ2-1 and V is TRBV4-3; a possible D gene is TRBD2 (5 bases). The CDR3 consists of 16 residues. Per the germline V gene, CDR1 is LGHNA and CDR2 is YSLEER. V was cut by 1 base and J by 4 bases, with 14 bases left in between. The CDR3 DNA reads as TGCGCCAGCAGCCAAGGGTCCCTAGCAGGATACAATGAGCAGTTCTTC. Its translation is CASSQGSLAGYNEQFF.

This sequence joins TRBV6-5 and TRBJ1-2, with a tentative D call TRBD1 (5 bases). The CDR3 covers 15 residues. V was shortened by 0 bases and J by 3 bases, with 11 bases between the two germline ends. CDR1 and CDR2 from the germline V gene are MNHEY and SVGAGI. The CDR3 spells CASSYSEGPHYGYTF. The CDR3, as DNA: TGTGCCAGCAGTTACTCGGAGGGGCCGCACTATGGCTACACCTTC.

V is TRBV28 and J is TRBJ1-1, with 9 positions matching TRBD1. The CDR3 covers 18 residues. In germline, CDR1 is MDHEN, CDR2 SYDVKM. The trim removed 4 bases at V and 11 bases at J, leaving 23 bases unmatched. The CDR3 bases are TGTGCCAGCAGTTCCACTCGGGAACAGGGGGCGTCTTGGTTAGAGGCTTTCTTT. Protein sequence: CASSSTREQGASWLEAFF. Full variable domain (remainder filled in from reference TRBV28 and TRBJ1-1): DVKVTQSSRYLVKRTGEKVFLECVQDMDHENMFWYRQDPGLGLRLIYFSYDVKMKEKGDIPEGYSVSREKKERFSLILESASTNQTSMYLCASSSTREQGASWLEAFFGQGTRLTVV.

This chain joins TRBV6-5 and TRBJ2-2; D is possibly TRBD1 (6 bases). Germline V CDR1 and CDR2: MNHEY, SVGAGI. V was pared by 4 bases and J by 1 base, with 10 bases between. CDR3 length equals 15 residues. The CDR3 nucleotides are TGTGCCAGCAGTTCGTCCAGGGGGAACACCGGGGAGCTGTTTTTT. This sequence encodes CASSSSRGNTGELFF.

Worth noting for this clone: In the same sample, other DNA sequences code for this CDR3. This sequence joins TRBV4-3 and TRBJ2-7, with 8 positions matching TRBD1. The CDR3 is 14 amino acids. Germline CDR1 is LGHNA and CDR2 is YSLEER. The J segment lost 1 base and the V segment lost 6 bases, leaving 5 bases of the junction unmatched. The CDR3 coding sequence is TGCGCCAGCAGTCCCGACAGGGGTTCCTACGAGCAGTACTTC. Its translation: CASSPDRGSYEQYF.

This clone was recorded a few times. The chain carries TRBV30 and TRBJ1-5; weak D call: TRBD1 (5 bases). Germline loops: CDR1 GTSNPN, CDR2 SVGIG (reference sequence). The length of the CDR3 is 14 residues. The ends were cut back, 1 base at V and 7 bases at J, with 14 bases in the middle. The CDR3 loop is CAWSEGRAGQPQHF. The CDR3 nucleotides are TGTGCCTGGAGTGAGGGCAGGGCTGGACAGCCCCAGCATTTT.